The entry below gives a single T cell receptor beta chain sequence along with its context. It has no known antigen specificity. The record has no base qualities; no much larger clone is one base away. The entry originates in a study of blood T cell repertoires in COVID-19 (dated by TCRdb to about 2020). For the study in its entirety: Collaborator samples came from the United States, Italy and Spain and covered acute and convalescent phases of COVID-19. The material from the prospective study consisted of cDNA or gDNA derived from T cells, B-cell-depleted T cells, or PBMCs. Deeply sampled blood TCRbeta repertoires from subjects exposed to, actively infected with, or recovered from COVID-19 were included in the dataset. The repertoires were released in a freely available public database intended as a resource for research on the immune response to SARS-CoV-2. The samples were drawn from two sources: the first 160 participants of the ongoing ImmuneRACE study, and fewer than 1,500 subjects contributed by 6 global collaborators. The sample metadata nearly always contained a de-identified subject ID, COVID-19 status, age in years and sex. Where available, HLA class I and class II types were taken from metadata supplied by the sample provider and were not determined by assay-based typing. Paper-wide results and their limitations: The quantity of clinical and demographic metadata differed by source and by participant and was supplied without curation.

Each collaborating institution followed its own protocols to collect whole blood in K2EDTA tubes. Collaborator samples were shipped for TCRbeta analysis as frozen whole blood, isolated PBMCs, or DNA extracted from either sample type. The immunoSEQ Assay, a bias-controlled multiplex PCR, was used to amplify TCRbeta CDR3 regions from genomic DNA. The authors' analysis ran thus. Within the assay, amplification of reference gene primers was used to estimate how many nucleated cells each sample contained. To quantify the absolute abundance of each unique TCRbeta CDR3 rearrangement, sequence reads were collapsed and filtered. For each sample, productive Simpson clonality was calculated by taking the square root of Simpson's diversity index across productive rearrangements. Drawn from immuneACCESS, this table holds only the in-frame rearrangements with V and J called that TCRdb kept. Clones are partly lost; checked studies trace under half to an unresolved V gene and leave the rest unexplained. Clone size and V and J calls were adopted from that table, with D and trimming inferred from the DNA. The sample table shows a few hundred thousand clones, and roughly nine tenths are seen once. 6.2% of the sample rests with the top ten.

V is cut back by 3 bases and J by 5 bases, with 10 bases in the junction unmatched. CDR1 and CDR2, per the germline V gene (reference sequence), are MNHEY and SMNVEV. From cysteine to phenylalanine, the CDR3 is 16 amino acids long. Of all the DNA, just the CDR3 is kept, 48 bases in frame from base 1. Sequencing used peripheral blood. The clonotype comes from a man aged 60-69 years with acute or convalescent COVID-19. The chain employs TRBV27 and TRBJ2-7, and TRBD1 aligns with 10 junction nucleotides. The CDR3 here reads CASSFYPGQGMHEQYF. Read as DNA, the sequence is TGTGCCAGCAGTTTTTACCCGGGACAGGGGATGCACGAGCAGTACTTC.